This paragraph covers one T cell receptor beta chain sequence. Its target is not known. CDR3 size: 16 residues. The trim removed 6 bases at V and 7 bases at J, leaving 13 bases unmatched. The germline V gene has CDR1 LNHDA and CDR2 SQIVND (reference sequence). Primers: 60 Vbeta forward and 13 Jbeta reverse. TCRdb's copy holds only in-frame clones and misses some; the assay was immunoSEQ multiplex PCR. The data contain some 140,000 clones, approximately 74% of them singletons. These data belong to a study of cytomegalovirus exposure and HLA in healthy donors. The study's findings and limits: According to the study, about 180 TCR beta chains were cytomegalovirus-associated. A later analysis, which compared TCR beta chains of equal frequency, found the HLA-associated ones more clonally expanded.

This receptor was identified in a man between 25 and 39 years old in good health and CMV-seronegative. The chain recombines TRBV19 with TRBJ1-5, with TRBD1 matching over 9 bases. Input material: PBMCs. CDR3 protein: CASSRGQGPRGQPQHF. As DNA, the CDR3 is TGTGCCAGTAGCCGTGGACAGGGGCCCAGAGGGCAGCCCCAGCATTTT.